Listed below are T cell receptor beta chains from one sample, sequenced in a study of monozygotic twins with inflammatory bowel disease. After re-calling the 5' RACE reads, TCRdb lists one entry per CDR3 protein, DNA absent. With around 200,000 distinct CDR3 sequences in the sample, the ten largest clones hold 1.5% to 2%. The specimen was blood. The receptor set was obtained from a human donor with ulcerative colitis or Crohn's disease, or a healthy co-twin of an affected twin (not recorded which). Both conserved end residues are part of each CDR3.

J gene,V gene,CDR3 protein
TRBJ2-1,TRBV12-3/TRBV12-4,CASAQERGAFF
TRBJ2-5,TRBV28,CASRVQETQYF
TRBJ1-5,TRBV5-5,CASSFREIYQPQHF
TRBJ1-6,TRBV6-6,CASSYTSSGLHF
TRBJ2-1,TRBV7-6,CASSLGVSGGAYNEQFF
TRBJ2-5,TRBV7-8,CASSLAGGGGLRETQYF
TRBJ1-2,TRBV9,CASSTPRHNLNYGYTF
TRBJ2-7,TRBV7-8,CASSWGTIPPYEQYF
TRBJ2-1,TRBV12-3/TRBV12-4,CASRTGTAYNEQFF
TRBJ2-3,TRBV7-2,CASSTYTDTQYF
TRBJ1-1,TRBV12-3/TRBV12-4,CASSFVFGFQKGNTEAFF
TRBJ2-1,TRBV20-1,CSARGKRGAYNEQFF
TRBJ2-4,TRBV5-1,CASRFETGSKNIQYF
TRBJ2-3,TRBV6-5,CASSFASLIAGGHDTQYF
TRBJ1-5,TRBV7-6,CASSLVGEGQPQHF
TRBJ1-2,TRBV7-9,CASSLVGTGDGYTF
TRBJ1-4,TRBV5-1,CASSPAGQGTGKLFF
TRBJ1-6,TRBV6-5,CASSYSGQGVSPLHF
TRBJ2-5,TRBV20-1,CSARDIGQESETQYF
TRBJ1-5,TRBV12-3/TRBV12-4,CASSFSQGSNQPQHF
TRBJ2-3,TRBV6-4,CASSDASGGTDTQYF
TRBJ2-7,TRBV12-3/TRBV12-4,CASSLAWARGSTNYEQYF
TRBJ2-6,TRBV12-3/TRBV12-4,CASTRTGGTGANVLTF
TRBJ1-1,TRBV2,CASSEEANTEAFF
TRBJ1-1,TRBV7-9,CASTRSLGTGSLEAFF
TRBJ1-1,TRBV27,CASSLISADEAFF
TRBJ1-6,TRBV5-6,CASSPGGWSSPLHF